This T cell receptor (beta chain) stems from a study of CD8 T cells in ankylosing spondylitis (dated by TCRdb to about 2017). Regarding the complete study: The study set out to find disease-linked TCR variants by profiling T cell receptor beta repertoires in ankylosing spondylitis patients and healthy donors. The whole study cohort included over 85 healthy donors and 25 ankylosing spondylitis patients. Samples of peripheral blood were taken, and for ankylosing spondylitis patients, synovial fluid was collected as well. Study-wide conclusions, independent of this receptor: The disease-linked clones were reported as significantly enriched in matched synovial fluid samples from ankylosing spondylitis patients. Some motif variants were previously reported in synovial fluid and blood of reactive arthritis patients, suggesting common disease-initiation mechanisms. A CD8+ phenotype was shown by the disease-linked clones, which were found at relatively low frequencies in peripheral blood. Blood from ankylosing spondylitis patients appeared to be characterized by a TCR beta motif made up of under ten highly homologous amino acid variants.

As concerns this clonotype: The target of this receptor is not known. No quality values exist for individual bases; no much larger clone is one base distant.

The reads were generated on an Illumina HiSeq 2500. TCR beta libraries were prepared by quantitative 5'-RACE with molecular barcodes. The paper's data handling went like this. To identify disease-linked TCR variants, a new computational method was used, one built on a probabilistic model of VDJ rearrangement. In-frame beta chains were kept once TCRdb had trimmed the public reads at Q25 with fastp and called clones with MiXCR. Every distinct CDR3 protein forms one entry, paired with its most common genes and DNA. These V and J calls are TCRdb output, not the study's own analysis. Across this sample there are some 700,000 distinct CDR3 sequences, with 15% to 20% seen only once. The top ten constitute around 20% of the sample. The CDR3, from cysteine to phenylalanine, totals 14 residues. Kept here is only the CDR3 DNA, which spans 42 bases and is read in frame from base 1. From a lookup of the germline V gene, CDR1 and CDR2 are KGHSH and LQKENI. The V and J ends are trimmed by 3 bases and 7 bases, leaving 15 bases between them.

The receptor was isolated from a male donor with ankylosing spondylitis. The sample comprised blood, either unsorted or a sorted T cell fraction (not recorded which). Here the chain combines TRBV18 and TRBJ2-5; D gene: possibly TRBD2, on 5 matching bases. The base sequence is TGTGCCAGCTCACCCGGACTTAGCGAGGGGACCCAGTACTTC. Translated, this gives CASSPGLSEGTQYF.